The following is a TCR beta chain sequence with its context. The antigen it recognizes is unknown. Base qualities are not at hand, and no much larger clone is one base apart. To sequence the TCRbeta CDR3 region, genomic DNA was isolated from the sorted cells. TCRbeta CDR3 regions were sequenced using the immunoSEQ Assay. TCRdb took over this immuneACCESS table, retaining in-frame rearrangements with V and J assigned. Such tables are incomplete; in checked studies, under half of the missing clones stem from an unresolved V gene, and the remainder is unexplained. The sample table holds 65,000 to 90,000 clones, of which just under 90% were seen once. Clones ranked in the top ten supply about 0.53% of the sample. For CDR1 and CDR2, the germline V gene lists ENHRY and SYGVKD. V and J lose 2 bases and 1 base, and a span of 8 bases separates them. Including the terminal cysteine and phenylalanine, the CDR3 comprises 14 residues. Solely the CDR3 DNA is kept, with 42 bases framed from the first base.

Patients with a history of autoimmune disease or receiving systemic immunosuppression were excluded from the trial. In every dose cohort, peripheral blood was drawn for TCR sequencing at baseline, cycle 4 day 1, and cycle 7 day 1. The samples were taken from a phase I, first-in-human, multicenter, open-label dose-escalation trial of ivuxolimab. The trial enrolled adults with locally advanced or metastatic head and neck squamous cell, hepatocellular, melanoma or renal cell carcinoma. CD4+ and CD8+ T cells were sorted separately from peripheral blood before TCR sequencing. The sample belongs to a study of OX40 agonist ivuxolimab in advanced cancers. Context from the whole study: Ivuxolimab was a fully human IgG2 agonistic monoclonal antibody targeting the costimulatory receptor OX40 (CD134). Three dose-escalation patients achieved partial responses, one with hepatocellular carcinoma and two with cutaneous melanoma. In the dose-escalation cohort, more than 75% of patients were male, and the mean age was around 60 years, with a range of about 23 to 90. The purpose of peripheral TCRbeta sequencing was to test whether ivuxolimab changed TCR sequence diversity and led to clonal T-cell expansion. Prior anti-PD-1, anti-PD-L1 or anti-CTLA-4 therapy was permitted, and 40% of dose-escalation patients had received checkpoint inhibitors. Of the approximately 54 dose-escalation patients, hepatocellular carcinoma was present in about 20, melanoma in approximately 15, renal cell carcinoma in 9 and head and neck cancer in 9. The monotherapy dose-escalation portion (N ≈ 55 patients) of the phase I ivuxolimab trial is reported in the paper. Intravenous ivuxolimab was administered to patients every 2 weeks at six dose levels: 0.01, 0.1, 0.3, 1.5, 3 and 10 mg/kg.

Broader findings and caveats from the paper: The antigen specificity of the clonally expanded peripheral T cells was not determined. Low levels of normalized T-cell clonal expansion were also shown by some nonresponding patients. On average, CD8+ T cells showed more expanded clones than CD4+ T cells after ivuxolimab. Clonal expansion of both CD4+ and CD8+ blood T cells was observed from baseline to week 6 at doses 0.1 to 3.0 mg/kg. In the 0.1-3.0 mg/kg groups, partial responders had among the lowest normalized peripheral clonal expansion, particularly in CD8+ T cells.

The chain couples TRBV10-3 to TRBJ1-1, with TRBD1 tentatively as D gene (6 bases match). This sequence originates from an adult with an advanced solid tumor such as melanoma, head and neck, liver or kidney cancer. Sequenced here: CD4+ or CD8+ T cells sorted from blood, sampled in a trial of the OX40 agonist ivuxolimab. At the DNA level, the sequence is TGTGCCATCAGTGAGAGACAGGCGAACACTGAAGCTTTCTTT. It translates as CAISERQANTEAFF.